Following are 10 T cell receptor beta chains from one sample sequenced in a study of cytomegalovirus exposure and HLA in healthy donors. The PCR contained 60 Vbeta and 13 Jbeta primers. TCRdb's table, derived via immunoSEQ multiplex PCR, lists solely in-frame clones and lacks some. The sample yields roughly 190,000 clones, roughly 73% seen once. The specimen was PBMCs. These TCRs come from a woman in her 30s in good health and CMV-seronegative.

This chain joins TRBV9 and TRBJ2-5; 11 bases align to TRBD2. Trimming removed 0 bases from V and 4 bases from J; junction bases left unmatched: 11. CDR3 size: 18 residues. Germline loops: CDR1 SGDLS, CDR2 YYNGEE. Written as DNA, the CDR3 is TGTGCCAGCAGCGTAGCTCGTTCTAGTAGCGGGGGGGCAGAGACCCAGTACTTC. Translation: CASSVARSSSGGAETQYF.

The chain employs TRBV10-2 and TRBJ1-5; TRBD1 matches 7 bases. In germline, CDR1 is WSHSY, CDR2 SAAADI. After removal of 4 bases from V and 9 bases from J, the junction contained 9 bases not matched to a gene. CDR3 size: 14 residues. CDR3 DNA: TGCGCCAGCAGTGGCTCAGGGGGTTTTTGGCCCCAGCATTTT. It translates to CASSGSGGFWPQHF.

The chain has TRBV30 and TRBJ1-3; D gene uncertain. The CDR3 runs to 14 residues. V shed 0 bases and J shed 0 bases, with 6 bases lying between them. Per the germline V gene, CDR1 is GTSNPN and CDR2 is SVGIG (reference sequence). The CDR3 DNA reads TGTGCCTGGAGTGTATCTTTCTCTGGAAACACCATATATTTT. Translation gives CAWSVSFSGNTIYF.

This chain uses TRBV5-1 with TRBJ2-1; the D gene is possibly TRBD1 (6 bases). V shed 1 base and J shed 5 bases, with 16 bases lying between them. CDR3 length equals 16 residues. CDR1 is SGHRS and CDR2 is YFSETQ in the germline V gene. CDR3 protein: CASSLWSAGADNEQFF. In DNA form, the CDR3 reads TGCGCCAGCAGCTTGTGGTCGGCAGGGGCGGACAATGAGCAGTTCTTC.

The CDR3 region is CASSFEWRERETQYF. The CDR3 coding sequence is TGTGCCAGCAGCTTCGAATGGCGGGAGCGGGAGACCCAGTACTTC. V and J are TRBV7-9 and TRBJ2-5; 7 positions agree with TRBD2. The CDR3 has 15 residues. Germline V gives CDR1 SEHNR, CDR2 FQNEAQ (reference sequence). V lost 3 bases, J lost 5 bases, and 9 bases stayed unmatched.

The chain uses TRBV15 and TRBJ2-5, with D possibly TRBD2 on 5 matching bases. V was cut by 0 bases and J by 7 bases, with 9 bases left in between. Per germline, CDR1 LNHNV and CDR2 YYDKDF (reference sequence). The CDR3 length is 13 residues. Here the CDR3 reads CATSRDHEGTQYF. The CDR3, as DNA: TGTGCCACCAGCAGAGATCATGAGGGGACCCAGTACTTC.

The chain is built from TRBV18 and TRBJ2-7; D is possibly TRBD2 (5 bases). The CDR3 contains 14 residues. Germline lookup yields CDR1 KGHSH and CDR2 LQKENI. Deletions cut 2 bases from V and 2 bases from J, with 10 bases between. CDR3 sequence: CASSPSGVPYEQYF. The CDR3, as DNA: TGTGCCAGCTCACCATCCGGGGTCCCCTACGAGCAGTACTTC.

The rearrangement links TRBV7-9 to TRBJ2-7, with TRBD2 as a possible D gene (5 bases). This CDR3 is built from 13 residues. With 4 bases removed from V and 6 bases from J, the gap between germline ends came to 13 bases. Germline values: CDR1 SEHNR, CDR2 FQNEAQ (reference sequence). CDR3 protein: CASSYGLFPEQYF. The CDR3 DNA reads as TGTGCCAGCAGCTACGGACTCTTTCCCGAGCAGTACTTC.

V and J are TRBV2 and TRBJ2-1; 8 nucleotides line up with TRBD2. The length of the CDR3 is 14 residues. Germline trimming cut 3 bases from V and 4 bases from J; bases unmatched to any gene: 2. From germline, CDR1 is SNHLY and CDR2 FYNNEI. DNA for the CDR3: TGTGCCAGCAGTGACAGCGGGAGTTACAATGAGCAGTTCTTC. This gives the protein CASSDSGSYNEQFF.

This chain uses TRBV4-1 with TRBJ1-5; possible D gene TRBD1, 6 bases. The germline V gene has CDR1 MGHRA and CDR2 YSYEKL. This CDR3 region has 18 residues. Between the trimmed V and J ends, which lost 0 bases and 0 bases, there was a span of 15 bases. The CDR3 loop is CASSQDVRTDYSNQPQHF. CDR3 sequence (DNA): TGCGCCAGCAGCCAAGACGTCCGGACAGACTATAGCAATCAGCCCCAGCATTTT.